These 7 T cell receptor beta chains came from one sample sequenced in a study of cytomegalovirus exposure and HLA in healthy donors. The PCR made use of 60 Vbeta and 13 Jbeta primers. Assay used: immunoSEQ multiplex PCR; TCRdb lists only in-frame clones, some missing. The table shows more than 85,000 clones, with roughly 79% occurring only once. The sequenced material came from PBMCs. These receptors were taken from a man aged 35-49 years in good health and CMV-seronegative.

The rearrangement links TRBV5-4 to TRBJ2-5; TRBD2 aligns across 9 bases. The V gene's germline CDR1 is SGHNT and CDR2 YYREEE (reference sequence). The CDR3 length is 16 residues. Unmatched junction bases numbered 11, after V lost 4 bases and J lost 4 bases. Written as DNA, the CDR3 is TGTGCCAGCAGCCCCCGCCTAGCGGGGATATCAGAGACCCAGTACTTC. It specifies CASSPRLAGISETQYF.

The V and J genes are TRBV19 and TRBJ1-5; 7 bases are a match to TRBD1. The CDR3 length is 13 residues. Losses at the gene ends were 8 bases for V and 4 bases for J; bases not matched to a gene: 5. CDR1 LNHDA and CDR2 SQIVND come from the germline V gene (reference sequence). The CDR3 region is CASRDSFNQPQHF. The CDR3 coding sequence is TGTGCCAGTCGGGACAGTTTTAATCAGCCCCAGCATTTT.

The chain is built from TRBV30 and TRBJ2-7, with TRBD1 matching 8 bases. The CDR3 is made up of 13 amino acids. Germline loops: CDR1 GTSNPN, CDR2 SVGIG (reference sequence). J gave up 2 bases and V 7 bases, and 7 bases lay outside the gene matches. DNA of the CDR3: TGTGCCTACCAGGGGGCTTTCCCCTACGAGCAGTACTTC. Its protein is CAYQGAFPYEQYF.

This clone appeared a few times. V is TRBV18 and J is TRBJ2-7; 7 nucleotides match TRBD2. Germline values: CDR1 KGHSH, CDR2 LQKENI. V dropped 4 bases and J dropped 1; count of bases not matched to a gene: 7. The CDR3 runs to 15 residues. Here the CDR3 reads CASSLREFPSYEQYF. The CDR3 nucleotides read TGTGCCAGCTCACTGCGGGAGTTCCCGTCCTACGAGCAGTACTTC.

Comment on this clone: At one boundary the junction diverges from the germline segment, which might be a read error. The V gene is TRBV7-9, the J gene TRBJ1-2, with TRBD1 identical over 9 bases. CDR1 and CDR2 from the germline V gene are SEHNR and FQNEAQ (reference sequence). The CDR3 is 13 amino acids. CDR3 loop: CSSSITGGRGYTF. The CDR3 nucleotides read TGTTCCAGCAGTATTACAGGGGGCAGAGGCTACACCTTC.

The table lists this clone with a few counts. The CDR3 here is CASSERGALAKNIQYF. The CDR3 nucleotides read TGTGCCAGCAGTGAGCGGGGAGCTCTAGCCAAAAACATTCAGTACTTC. The rearrangement uses TRBV2 and TRBJ2-4; TRBD2 is a possible D gene (6 bases). V was trimmed by 3 bases and J by 0 bases, leaving 12 bases between them. Germline V lookup: CDR1 SNHLY, CDR2 FYNNEI. CDR3 length: 16 amino acids.

The DNA of the CDR3 is TGTGCCAGCAGCTTAGTAAGGACAGGGGGACACAATGAGCAGTTCTTC. Residues: CASSLVRTGGHNEQFF. The genes are TRBV13 and TRBJ2-1; TRBD1 matches 10 bases. The CDR3 runs 16 residues. The germline CDR1 and CDR2 sequences are PRHDT and FYEKMQ (reference sequence). V lost 1 base to trimming and J lost 5 bases; unmatched junction nucleotides: 5.